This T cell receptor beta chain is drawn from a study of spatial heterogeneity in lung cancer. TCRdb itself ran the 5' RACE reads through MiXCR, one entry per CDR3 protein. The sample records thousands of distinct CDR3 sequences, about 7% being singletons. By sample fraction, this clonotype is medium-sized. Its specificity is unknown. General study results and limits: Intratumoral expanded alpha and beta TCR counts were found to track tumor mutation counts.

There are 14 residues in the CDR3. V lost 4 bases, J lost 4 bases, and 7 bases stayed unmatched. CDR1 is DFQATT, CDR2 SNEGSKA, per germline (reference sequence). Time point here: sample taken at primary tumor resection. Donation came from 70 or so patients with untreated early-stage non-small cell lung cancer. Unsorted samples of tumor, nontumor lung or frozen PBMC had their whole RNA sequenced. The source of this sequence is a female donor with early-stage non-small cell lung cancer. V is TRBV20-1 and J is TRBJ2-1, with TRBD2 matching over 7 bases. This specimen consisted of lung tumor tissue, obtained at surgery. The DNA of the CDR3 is TGCAGTGCTACTAGCGGACTCCGGTACAATGAGCAGTTCTTC. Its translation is CSATSGLRYNEQFF.